Presented here are 3 T cell receptor beta chains from one specimen sequenced in a study of blood T cell repertoires in COVID-19. Clones were sequenced by immunoSEQ multiplex PCR, and TCRdb holds only the in-frame ones, with some missing. The sample consists of around 200,000 clones, around nine tenths of them appearing once. Sequenced input: peripheral blood. The receptors were sampled from a man aged 18 to 30 with active or convalescent COVID-19.

The chain combines TRBV7-6 with TRBJ2-1; 10 bases match TRBD1. V shed 5 bases, J shed 0 bases, and the junction held 4 bases outside the gene matches. Germline V CDR1 and CDR2: SGHVS, FNYEAQ. The CDR3 length is 16 residues. CDR3 protein: CASSMGDRGSYNEQFF. The CDR3 DNA follows: TGTGCCAGCAGCATGGGGGACAGGGGCTCCTACAATGAGCAGTTCTTC.

The chain employs TRBV23-1 and TRBJ1-1; D is uncertain. TRBV23-1 is an open reading frame whose function is uncertain. The V gene lost 3 bases and the J gene lost 0 bases, with 11 bases spanning the gap. The CDR3 is 15 amino acids. The CDR3 region is CASSHPGIVNTEAFF. In nucleotides, the CDR3 is TGCGCCAGCAGTCACCCCGGGATAGTGAACACTGAAGCTTTCTTT.

The V and J genes are TRBV6-6 and TRBJ2-1, with 9 bases fitting TRBD2. J gave up 5 bases and V 11 bases, and 7 bases lay outside the gene matches. CDR1 MNHNY and CDR2 SVGAGI come from the germline V gene (reference sequence). CDR3 length: 13 amino acids. The chain's CDR3 is CAGASGANNEQFF. The CDR3 region has the DNA TGTGCCGGGGCTAGCGGGGCGAACAATGAGCAGTTCTTC.